What follows describes a single T cell receptor beta chain. The data are from a study of blood T cell repertoires in COVID-19. Study as a whole: Samples came from the United States, Italy and Spain, spanning acute and convalescent COVID-19.

Germline values: CDR1 PRHDT, CDR2 FYEKMQ (reference sequence). The V gene end was trimmed by 1 base and the J gene end by 8 bases; junction bases not matched to a gene: 13. This CDR3 has 17 residues. In the study's own analysis: Reference gene primer amplification gave nucleated cell count estimates. The data were produced by immunoSEQ multiplex PCR, yet TCRdb's version contains in-frame clones alone and is incomplete. The DNA was the basis for D and trimming; V, J and clone size are from that table. The sample consists of 55,000 to 80,000 clones, approximately 79% of them appearing once. Sequencing input: peripheral blood. This rearrangement joins TRBV13 to TRBJ1-2; TRBD1 aligns across 10 bases. The sequence came from a woman of 80 years or more with active or convalescent COVID-19. CDR3 bases: TGTGCCAGCAGCTTAGTTGGTCGGGACAGGGGAGCCTTCGGCTACACCTTC. It translates to CASSLVGRDRGAFGYTF.